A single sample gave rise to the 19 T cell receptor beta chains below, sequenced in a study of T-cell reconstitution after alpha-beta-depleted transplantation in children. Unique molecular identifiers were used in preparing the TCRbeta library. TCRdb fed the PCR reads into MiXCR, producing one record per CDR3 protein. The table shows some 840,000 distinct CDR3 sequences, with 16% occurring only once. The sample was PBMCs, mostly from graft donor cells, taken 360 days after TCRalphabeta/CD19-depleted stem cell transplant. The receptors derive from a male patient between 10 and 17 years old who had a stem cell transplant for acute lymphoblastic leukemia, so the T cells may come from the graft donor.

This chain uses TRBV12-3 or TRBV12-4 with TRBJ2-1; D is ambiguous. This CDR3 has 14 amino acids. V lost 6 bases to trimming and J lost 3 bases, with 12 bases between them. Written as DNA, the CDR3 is TGTGCCAGCAGCCGGAGTCGGGTCTACAATGAGCAGTTCTTC. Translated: CASSRSRVYNEQFF.

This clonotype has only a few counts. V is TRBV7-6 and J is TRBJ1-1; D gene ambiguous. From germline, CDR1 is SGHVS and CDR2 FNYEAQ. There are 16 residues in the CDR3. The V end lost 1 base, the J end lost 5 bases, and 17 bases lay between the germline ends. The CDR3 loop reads CASSLEGWGEWTEAFF. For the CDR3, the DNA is TGTGCCAGCAGCTTAGAAGGCTGGGGAGAGTGGACTGAAGCTTTCTTT. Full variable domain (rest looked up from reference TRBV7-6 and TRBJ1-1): GAGVSQSPRYKVTKRGQDVALRCDPISGHVSLYWYRQALGQGPEFLTYFNYEAQQDKSGLPNDRFSAERPEGSISTLTIQRTEQRDSAMYRCASSLEGWGEWTEAFFGQGTRLTVV.

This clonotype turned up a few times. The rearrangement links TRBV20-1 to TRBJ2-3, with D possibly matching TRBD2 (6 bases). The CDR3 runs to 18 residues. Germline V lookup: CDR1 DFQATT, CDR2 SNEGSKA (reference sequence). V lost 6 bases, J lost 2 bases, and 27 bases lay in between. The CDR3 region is CSAQRRHDGRYNTDTQYF. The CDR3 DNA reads TGCAGTGCCCAACGACGGCATGACGGGAGATATAACACAGATACGCAGTATTTT.

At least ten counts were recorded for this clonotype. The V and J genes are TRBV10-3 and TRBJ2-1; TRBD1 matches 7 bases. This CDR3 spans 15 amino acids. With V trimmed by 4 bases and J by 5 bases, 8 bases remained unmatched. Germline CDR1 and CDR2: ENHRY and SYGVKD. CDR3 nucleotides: TGTGCCATCAGTGTCCGACAGGGCCCAAACAATGAGCAGTTCTTC. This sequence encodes CAISVRQGPNNEQFF.

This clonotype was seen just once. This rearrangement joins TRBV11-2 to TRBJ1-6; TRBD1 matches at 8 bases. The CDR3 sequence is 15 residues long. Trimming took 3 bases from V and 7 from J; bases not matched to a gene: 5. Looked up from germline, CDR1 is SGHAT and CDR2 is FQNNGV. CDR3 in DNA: TGTGCCAGCAGCTTTCTGCGGGACAGGAATTCACCCCTCCACTTT. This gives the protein CASSFLRDRNSPLHF.

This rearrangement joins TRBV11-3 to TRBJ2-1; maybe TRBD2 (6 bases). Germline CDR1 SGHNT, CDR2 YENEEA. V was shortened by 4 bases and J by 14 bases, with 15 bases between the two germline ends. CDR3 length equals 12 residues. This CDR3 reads CASSSLVGRKFF. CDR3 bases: TGTGCCAGCAGCTCCCTCGTCGGGAGAAAGTTCTTC.

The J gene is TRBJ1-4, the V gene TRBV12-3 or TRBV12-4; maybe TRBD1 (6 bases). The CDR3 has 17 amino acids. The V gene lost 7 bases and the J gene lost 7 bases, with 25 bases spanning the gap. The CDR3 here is CASIDNYRTAAFEKLFF. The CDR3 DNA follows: TGTGCCAGCATCGACAACTACCGGACAGCCGCCTTTGAAAAACTGTTTTTT.

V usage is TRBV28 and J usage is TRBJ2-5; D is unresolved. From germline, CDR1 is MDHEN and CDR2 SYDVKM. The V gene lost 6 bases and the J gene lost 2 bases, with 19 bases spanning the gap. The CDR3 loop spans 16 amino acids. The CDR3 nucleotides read TGTGCCAGCAGCCTATTTGATTACAGTCGTCAAGAGACCCAGTACTTC. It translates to CASSLFDYSRQETQYF.

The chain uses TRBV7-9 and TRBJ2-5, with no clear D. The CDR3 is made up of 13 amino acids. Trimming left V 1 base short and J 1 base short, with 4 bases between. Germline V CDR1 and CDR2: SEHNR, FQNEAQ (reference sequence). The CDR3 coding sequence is TGTGCCAGCAGCTTAGATGCCCAAGAGACCCAGTACTTC. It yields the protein CASSLDAQETQYF.

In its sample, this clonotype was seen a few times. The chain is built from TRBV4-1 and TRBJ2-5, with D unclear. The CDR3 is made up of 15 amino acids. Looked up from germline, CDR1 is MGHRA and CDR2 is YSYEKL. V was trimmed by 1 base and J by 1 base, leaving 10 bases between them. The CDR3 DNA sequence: TGCGCCAGCAGCCAAGTGATTAACAGCCAAGAGACCCAGTACTTC. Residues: CASSQVINSQETQYF.

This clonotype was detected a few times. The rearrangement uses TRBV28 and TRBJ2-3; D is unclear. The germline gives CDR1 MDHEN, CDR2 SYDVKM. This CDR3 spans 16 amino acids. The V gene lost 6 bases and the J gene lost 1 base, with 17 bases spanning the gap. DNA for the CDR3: TGTGCCAGCAGACTTCCGGCCTACCACGGCACAGATACGCAGTATTTT. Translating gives CASRLPAYHGTDTQYF.

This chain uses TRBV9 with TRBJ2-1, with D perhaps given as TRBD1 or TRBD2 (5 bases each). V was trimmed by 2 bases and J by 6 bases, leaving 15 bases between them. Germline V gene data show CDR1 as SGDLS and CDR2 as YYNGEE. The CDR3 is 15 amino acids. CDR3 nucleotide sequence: TGTGCCAGCAGCGTCGGGACCCCGGTGGGCAATGAGCAGTTCTTC. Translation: CASSVGTPVGNEQFF.

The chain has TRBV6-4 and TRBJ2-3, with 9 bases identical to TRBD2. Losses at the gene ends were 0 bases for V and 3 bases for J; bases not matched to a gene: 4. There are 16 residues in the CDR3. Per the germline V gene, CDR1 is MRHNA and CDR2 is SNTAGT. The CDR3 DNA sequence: TGTGCCAGCAGTGACTCGCCTAGCGGGAAAACAGATACGCAGTATTTT. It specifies CASSDSPSGKTDTQYF.

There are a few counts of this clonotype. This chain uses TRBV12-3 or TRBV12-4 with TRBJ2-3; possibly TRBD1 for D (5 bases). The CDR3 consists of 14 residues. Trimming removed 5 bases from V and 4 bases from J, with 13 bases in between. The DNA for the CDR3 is TGTGCCAGCAGTGACAGATCCGGGTCAGATACGCAGTATTTT. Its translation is CASSDRSGSDTQYF.

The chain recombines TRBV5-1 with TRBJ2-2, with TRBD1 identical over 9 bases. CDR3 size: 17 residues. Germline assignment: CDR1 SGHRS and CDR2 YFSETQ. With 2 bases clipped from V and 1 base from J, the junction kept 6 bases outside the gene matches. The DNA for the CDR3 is TGCGCCAGCAGCTTCCCCGGGACAGGGAAGAACACCGGGGAGCTGTTTTTT. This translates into CASSFPGTGKNTGELFF.

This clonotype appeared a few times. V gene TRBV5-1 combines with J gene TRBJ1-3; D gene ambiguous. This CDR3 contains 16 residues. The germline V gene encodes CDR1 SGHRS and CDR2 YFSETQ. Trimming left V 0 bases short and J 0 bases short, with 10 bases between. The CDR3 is CASSLEVESSGNTIYF. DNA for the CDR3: TGCGCCAGCAGCTTGGAGGTCGAGAGCTCTGGAAACACCATATATTTT. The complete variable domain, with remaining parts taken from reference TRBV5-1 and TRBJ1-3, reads KAGVTQTPRYLIKTRGQQVTLSCSPISGHRSVSWYQQTPGQGLQFLFEYFSETQRNKGNFPGRFSGRQFSNSRSEMNVSTLELGDSALYLCASSLEVESSGNTIYFGEGSWLTVV.

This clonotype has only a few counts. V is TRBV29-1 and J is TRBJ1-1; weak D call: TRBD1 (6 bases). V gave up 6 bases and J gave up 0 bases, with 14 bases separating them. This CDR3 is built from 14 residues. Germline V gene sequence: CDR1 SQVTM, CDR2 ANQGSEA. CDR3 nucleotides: TGCAGCGTCGCAATGACAGGAATGAACACTGAAGCTTTCTTT. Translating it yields CSVAMTGMNTEAFF.

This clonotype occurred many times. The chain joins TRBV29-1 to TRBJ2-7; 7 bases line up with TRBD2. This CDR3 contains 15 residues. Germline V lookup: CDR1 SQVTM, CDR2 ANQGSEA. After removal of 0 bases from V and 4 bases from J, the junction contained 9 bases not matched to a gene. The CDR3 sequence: CSVEDYRGGRYEQYF. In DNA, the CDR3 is TGCAGCGTTGAAGATTATCGCGGGGGTCGATACGAGCAGTACTTC.

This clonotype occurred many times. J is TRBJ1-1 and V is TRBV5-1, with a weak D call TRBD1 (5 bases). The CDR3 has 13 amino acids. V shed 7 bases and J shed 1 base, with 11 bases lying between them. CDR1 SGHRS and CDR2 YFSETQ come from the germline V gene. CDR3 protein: CASGNRGNTEAFF. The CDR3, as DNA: TGCGCCAGCGGGAATAGGGGGAACACTGAAGCTTTCTTT.